This is a list of T cell receptor beta chains from one sample in a study of graft-versus-host responses after intestinal transplantation. Only in-frame clones appear in the TCRdb table, and some are missing; sequencing was by immunoSEQ multiplex PCR. The table lists over 15,000 clones, approximately 86% of them singletons, with less than 10% in the top ten. The material was PBMCs, obtained about 240 days after intestinal transplant. The receptors originated from a human patient who received an intestinal transplant, so some T cells may come from the graft donor. Both conserved end residues are part of each CDR3. A D gene is named only where the DNA matches it firmly. The listing skips clone size in some rows; elsewhere it reads once, few, many or a size class.

cdr3_length: 13; j_call: TRBJ1-6; clone_size: NA; d_call: NA; v_call: TRBV28; cdr3_nt: TGTGCCAGCAGCCCAGGCGGGGCGAGGGCCCTCCACTTT; cdr3_aa: CASSPGGARALHF
cdr3_length: 12; j_call: TRBJ2-3; clone_size: NA; d_call: NA; v_call: TRBV30; cdr3_nt: TGTGCCTGGAGTGTCTCAGAAGATACGCAGTATTTT; cdr3_aa: CAWSVSEDTQYF
cdr3_length: 16; j_call: TRBJ2-5; clone_size: once; d_call: TRBD1; v_call: TRBV5-1; cdr3_nt: TGCGCCAGCAGCTGGCCTGGGACAGATGGGCTAAAGACCCAGTACTTC; cdr3_aa: CASSWPGTDGLKTQYF
cdr3_length: 17; j_call: TRBJ2-7; clone_size: NA; d_call: TRBD1; v_call: TRBV19; cdr3_nt: TGTGCCAGTAGTCCCCCAGGGACAGGGGGCGGCCGGGACGAGCAGTACTTC; cdr3_aa: CASSPPGTGGGRDEQYF
cdr3_length: 15; j_call: TRBJ1-4; clone_size: NA; d_call: NA; v_call: TRBV7-9; cdr3_nt: TGTGCCAGCAGCTTGGGGAGAGCGACTAATGAAAAACTGTTTTTT; cdr3_aa: CASSLGRATNEKLFF
cdr3_length: 14; j_call: TRBJ1-1; clone_size: NA; d_call: NA; v_call: TRBV11-2; cdr3_nt: TGTGCCAGCAGCTTGGAAAGATGGAACACTGAAGCTTTCTTT; cdr3_aa: CASSLERWNTEAFF
cdr3_length: 15; j_call: TRBJ2-1; clone_size: few; d_call: TRBD1; v_call: TRBV4-1; cdr3_nt: TGCGCCAGCAGCCAGAGGACAGGGGACTACAATGAGCAGTTCTTC; cdr3_aa: CASSQRTGDYNEQFF
cdr3_length: 10; j_call: TRBJ2-1; clone_size: NA; d_call: NA; v_call: TRBV20-1; cdr3_nt: TGCAGTGCTACAGACAATGAGCAGTTCTTC; cdr3_aa: CSATDNEQFF
cdr3_length: 13; j_call: TRBJ2-7; clone_size: NA; d_call: NA; v_call: TRBV9; cdr3_nt: TGTGCCAGCAGCCCCGGGACTTCCTACGAGCAGTACTTC; cdr3_aa: CASSPGTSYEQYF
cdr3_length: 16; j_call: TRBJ1-6; clone_size: NA; d_call: NA; v_call: TRBV7-2; cdr3_nt: TGTGCCAGCAGCTTAACCGGACAGCTCTATAATTCACCCCTCCACTTT; cdr3_aa: CASSLTGQLYNSPLHF
cdr3_length: 11; j_call: TRBJ1-1; clone_size: NA; d_call: NA; v_call: TRBV5-1; cdr3_nt: TGCGCCAGCAGCTGTGGGAATTTGGCTTTCTTT; cdr3_aa: CASSCGNLAFF
cdr3_length: 12; j_call: TRBJ1-1; clone_size: few; d_call: TRBD1; v_call: TRBV10-3; cdr3_nt: TGTGCCACCGAAGGGACAGGTGATGAAGCTTTCTTT; cdr3_aa: CATEGTGDEAFF
cdr3_length: 11; j_call: TRBJ1-1; clone_size: NA; d_call: NA; v_call: TRBV29-1; cdr3_nt: TGCAGCGTTGATCAGAACACTGAAGCTTTCTTT; cdr3_aa: CSVDQNTEAFF
cdr3_length: 14; j_call: TRBJ2-3; clone_size: NA; d_call: NA; v_call: TRBV12-1; cdr3_nt: TGTGCCAGCTTGACTAGCGAGAGCACAGATACGCAGTATTTT; cdr3_aa: CASLTSESTDTQYF
cdr3_length: 14; j_call: TRBJ1-2; clone_size: NA; d_call: NA; v_call: TRBV25-1; cdr3_nt: TGTGCCAGCATGGATAGGACGGCAGTCTATGGCTACACCTTC; cdr3_aa: CASMDRTAVYGYTF
cdr3_length: 15; j_call: TRBJ1-5; clone_size: NA; d_call: NA; v_call: TRBV12-5; cdr3_nt: TGTGCTAGTGGTTTAGGGTCCGGACCCTATCAGCCCCAGCATTTT; cdr3_aa: CASGLGSGPYQPQHF
cdr3_length: 15; j_call: TRBJ2-3; clone_size: once; d_call: NA; v_call: TRBV7-3; cdr3_nt: TGTGCCAGCAGCTTATGGCCACAACGCACAGATACGCAGTATTTT; cdr3_aa: CASSLWPQRTDTQYF
cdr3_length: 19; j_call: TRBJ2-7; clone_size: few; d_call: TRBD2; v_call: TRBV5-1; cdr3_nt: TGCGCCAGCAGCTACCGACTAGCGGGGGGGCAGGCGGATTTTTACGAGCAGTACTTC; cdr3_aa: CASSYRLAGGQADFYEQYF
cdr3_length: 18; j_call: TRBJ2-3; clone_size: NA; d_call: TRBD2; v_call: TRBV7-9; cdr3_nt: TGTGCCAGCAGCTTAAGGGTTGTACTAGCGGGGACCACAGATACGCAGTATTTT; cdr3_aa: CASSLRVVLAGTTDTQYF
cdr3_length: 13; j_call: TRBJ1-1; clone_size: NA; d_call: NA; v_call: TRBV29-1; cdr3_nt: TGCAGCGTTGGGGGGGAAGGGACAACTGAAGCTTTCTTT; cdr3_aa: CSVGGEGTTEAFF
cdr3_length: 13; j_call: TRBJ1-5; clone_size: NA; d_call: NA; v_call: TRBV7-8; cdr3_nt: TGTGCCAGCAGCTCCCAAAGCGGTGTAGCCCAGCATTTT; cdr3_aa: CASSSQSGVAQHF
cdr3_length: 16; j_call: TRBJ1-5; clone_size: once; d_call: NA; v_call: TRBV2; cdr3_nt: TGTGCCAGCAGCGACGGGGGGTACGATAGCAATCAGCCCCAGCATTTT; cdr3_aa: CASSDGGYDSNQPQHF
cdr3_length: 15; j_call: TRBJ1-1; clone_size: NA; d_call: NA; v_call: TRBV5-1; cdr3_nt: TGCGCCAGCAGCAACCCCAACAGGGTTAACACTGAAGCTTTCTTT; cdr3_aa: CASSNPNRVNTEAFF
cdr3_length: 17; j_call: TRBJ2-1; clone_size: NA; d_call: TRBD1; v_call: TRBV6-1; cdr3_nt: TGTGCCAGCAGTGCCCGGGACAGGTCGGACCTCAACAATGAGCAGTTCTTC; cdr3_aa: CASSARDRSDLNNEQFF
cdr3_length: 13; j_call: TRBJ2-5; clone_size: NA; d_call: NA; v_call: TRBV7-9; cdr3_nt: TGTGCCAGCAGCTTTTCTGGACAAGAGACCCAGTACTTC; cdr3_aa: CASSFSGQETQYF
cdr3_length: 13; j_call: TRBJ1-2; clone_size: NA; d_call: NA; v_call: TRBV5-6; cdr3_nt: TGTGCCAGCAGCTTGAGGGAGGAGGGAGGCTACACCTTC; cdr3_aa: CASSLREEGGYTF
cdr3_length: 13; j_call: TRBJ2-7; clone_size: NA; d_call: NA; v_call: TRBV5-1; cdr3_nt: TGCGCCAGCAGGTCAGGACAGACCTACGAGCAGTACTTC; cdr3_aa: CASRSGQTYEQYF